This T cell receptor beta chain was captured by sequencing in a study of beta chain features in type 1 diabetes (dated by TCRdb to 2016 to 2019). Concerning the study at large: No differences in mean age, gender distribution, total cell number or subset yield were found between patients and healthy donors. Across all samples, almost 110 million sorted cells were examined, and cell number per subset correlated strongly with RNA yield. The study compared the TCRB repertoires of sorted circulating CD4+ T cell subsets in recently diagnosed type 1 diabetes patients with those in matched healthy donors. Whereas all 28 donors provided naive and central memory subsets, regulatory and stem cell-like memory subsets were isolated from just 8 patients and roughly 8 healthy donors.

The paper's findings and limits, for the study overall: HLA sub-analyses involved small numbers of individuals, so any influence of HLA type on TCRB rearrangement remained unresolved. PCR may preferentially amplify shorter templates, but because patient and control samples were amplified and corrected together, any resulting skew would affect both groups equally. Naive, central memory and regulatory TCRB repertoires appeared to be more alike among patients than among healthy donors. Because cDNA was sequenced instead of genomic DNA, highly expressing activated cells could be over-represented, though the groups showed no difference in activation or CD3 levels. At VDJ recombination sites, patients with type 1 diabetes made fewer insertions and deleted more nucleotides, a pattern implying thymic rearrangement abnormalities. Type 1 diabetes patients showed a moderate but significant shortening of TCRB CDR3 length in all four CD4+ subsets.

Each donor gave one peripheral blood draw, roughly 120 mL on average, collected into heparinised tubes. A BD FACSAria II and a panel including CD45RO, CCR7, CD25, CD127, CD95 and CD27 were used to sort naive, central memory, regulatory and stem cell-like memory CD4+ T cells. Purity was above 95% for every sorted population. PBMCs were isolated right away by Lymphoprep density gradient centrifugation and were stained directly, without culture. So that batch effects would be minimized, each experiment stained and sorted samples in pairs, pairing one healthy donor with one patient. The entire isolated RNA was reverse transcribed using the High Capacity cDNA Reverse Transcription Kit, and thus expressed TCRB transcripts were sequenced. Naive, central memory and regulatory T cell samples underwent deep immunoSEQ sequencing, averaging approximately 3.3 million total reads per sample. After sorted cells were lysed in RLT buffer, RNA was extracted with DNase-treated RNeasy Micro or Mini kits, with the choice depending on cell number. To prevent cross-contamination, each cell subset was processed individually, whereas patient and healthy donor samples were processed jointly. The immunoSEQ multiplex PCR was used to amplify TCRB sequences from cDNA, generating 87-bp fragments that spanned the CDR3 region. The amplicons were sequenced using the Illumina HiSeq platform. Per the source publication's procedure: PCR bias was computationally corrected using synthetic template baselines, reads within Hamming distance 2 were collapsed, and singletons that could not be merged were discarded. Reads were aligned against IMGT so that V, D and J genes, CDR3 length and insertions or deletions at six rearrangement sites could be assigned. Within each subset, clonotype counts were normalized to sorted cell number, after which true diversity and Gini coefficients were computed with the tcR R package. The overlap coefficient, calculated on TCRB nucleotide sequences, was used to quantify repertoire sharing. What TCRdb holds here is the immuneACCESS table cut down to in-frame rearrangements. Part of the clones is not present; checked against another copy, under half of the missing clones reflect an unresolved V gene, and the others are unexplained. That table is the source of V, J and clone size, and D and trimming were worked out from the DNA. This sample comprises tens of thousands of clones, approximately 59% of them detected only once. The ten largest clones represent about 2.2% of the sample.

Spanning cysteine to phenylalanine, the CDR3 consists of 13 amino acids. Only CDR3 DNA is held: 39 bases, read in frame from base 1. The germline V gene encodes CDR1 KGHSH and CDR2 LQKENI. Trimming costs V 2 bases and J 4 bases, and their ends lie 8 bases apart. As concerns this clone: Its specific antigen is unknown. The input lacks base qualities; no much larger clone sits a single base away.

Input material: Tregs from blood. Read against the paper, the sample's cell subset or site label means: regulatory CD4+ T cells. The receptor was isolated from a young woman in good health. The rearrangement combines TRBV18 with TRBJ2-5; there is no confident call for the D gene. The DNA sequence reads TGTGCCAGCTCACCAATCGGTGGAGAGACCCAGTACTTC. Its protein reads: CASSPIGGETQYF. Outside the CDR3, residues come from the reference TRBV18 and TRBJ2-5 proteins, so the full variable domain is: NAGVMQNPRHLVRRRGQEARLRCSPMKGHSHVYWYRQLPEEGLKFMVYLQKENIIDESGMPKERFSAEFPKEGPSILRIQQVVRGDSAAYFCASSPIGGETQYFGPGTRLLVL.